This entry is about one T cell receptor (beta chain). Only in-frame clones appear in the TCRdb table, and some are missing; sequencing was by immunoSEQ multiplex PCR. The table includes 55,000 to 80,000 clones, around 85% detected once. This record comes from a study of blood T cell repertoires in COVID-19. CDR1 and CDR2 from the germline V gene are MNHEY and SMNVEV (reference sequence). The CDR3 is 16 residues long. V gave up 3 bases and J gave up 3 bases, with 18 bases separating them. The TCR originated in a man aged 70-80 years with acute or convalescent COVID-19. The sample taken for sequencing was peripheral blood. The chain couples TRBV27 to TRBJ2-7, with D perhaps TRBD1 (6 bases). As DNA, the CDR3 is TGTGCCAGCAGTTTCTCATACACCGGGACAAACTACGAGCAGTACTTC. Amino acid sequence: CASSFSYTGTNYEQYF.